A single sample is the source of the 21 T cell receptor beta chains below, sequenced in a study of shared clonotypes between healthy human individuals (dated by TCRdb to about 2020). Library creation used the immunoSEQ multiplex PCR assay. Sourced from immuneACCESS, this table was stored by TCRdb with only in-frame sequences that have V and J called. A share of the clones is absent; for the studies checked, an unresolved V gene accounts for under half, and the remainder has no known explanation. For this sample the table gives around 2.5 million clones, of which approximately 94% were detected only once. The top ten constitute approximately 0.37% of the sample. Sequencing used naive CD4+ T cells from PBMCs. The cell subset or site label of this sample denotes: CD45RA+ positively selected. These receptors originate from a man between 18 and 29 years old in good health. Some clones in this sample may be carry-over from other donors' samples.

This clone was seen a few times. The chain recombines TRBV28 with TRBJ1-1; D is uncertain. Trimming removed 6 bases from V and 8 bases from J, with 16 bases in between. Germline CDR1 is MDHEN and CDR2 is SYDVKM. The CDR3 length is 13 residues. CDR3 in DNA: TGTGCCAGCAGCCCGACACCGAACAGAGAAGCTTTCTTT. Translating it yields CASSPTPNREAFF.

To note about this clone: Other DNA sequences within the sample encode an identical CDR3. The chain uses TRBV5-1 and TRBJ2-5; 10 bases align to TRBD2. Germline lookup yields CDR1 SGHRS and CDR2 YFSETQ. V was clipped by 4 bases and J by 0 bases; unmatched bases: 3. The CDR3 sequence is 15 residues long. The CDR3 nucleotides are TGCGCCAGCAGCCCAGGACTAGCGGACCAAGAGACCCAGTACTTC. It encodes CASSPGLADQETQYF.

The V gene is TRBV19, the J gene TRBJ2-2; D is unclear. This CDR3 is built from 13 residues. Germline V CDR1 and CDR2: LNHDA, SQIVND (reference sequence). The V end lost 0 bases, the J end lost 8 bases, and 7 bases lay between the germline ends. DNA for the CDR3: TGTGCCAGTAGTATAGAGGCGCGGGGGGAGCTGTTTTTT. It codes for CASSIEARGELFF.

This chain links TRBV7-2 with TRBJ1-3; D is uncertain. The CDR3 contains 15 residues. V lost 1 base and J lost 0, with 7 bases in between. Germline CDR1 SGHTA, CDR2 FQGNSA. The CDR3 DNA sequence: TGTGCCAGCAGCTTAGTGGCTGGCTCTGGAAACACCATATATTTT. It specifies CASSLVAGSGNTIYF.

The table lists this clone with a count of one. CDR3 amino acids: CASSPTASSPGNTIYF. In DNA form, the CDR3 reads TGTGCCAGCTCACCGACAGCGAGTAGTCCTGGAAACACCATATATTTT. This chain connects TRBV18 to TRBJ1-3; D possibly corresponds to TRBD1 (5 bases). The CDR3 runs to 16 residues. In germline, CDR1 is KGHSH, CDR2 LQKENI. Trimming took 3 bases from V and 2 from J, leaving 14 bases between them.

The V and J genes are TRBV7-6 and TRBJ1-2; D possibly corresponds to TRBD1 (6 bases). This CDR3 has 13 residues. Trimming left V 2 bases short and J 6 bases short, with 10 bases between. Germline CDR1 reads SGHVS; CDR2 reads FNYEAQ. Written as DNA, the CDR3 is TGTGCCAGCAGCTTATATGGGGGCCATGGCTACACCTTC. Its translation: CASSLYGGHGYTF.

V gene TRBV7-3 combines with J gene TRBJ2-2; maybe TRBD1 (7 bases). From germline, CDR1 is SGHTA and CDR2 FQGTGA. V dropped 2 bases and J dropped 0 bases, with 10 bases sitting between them. This CDR3 has 16 residues. CDR3 sequence (DNA): TGTGCCAGCAGCTTAGGAGGGGGCCCGAACACCGGGGAGCTGTTTTTT. Translating gives CASSLGGGPNTGELFF. Together with reference TRBV7-3 and TRBJ2-2, the CDR3 gives the full variable domain: GAGVSQTPSNKVTEKGKYVELRCDPISGHTALYWYRQSLGQGPEFLIYFQGTGAADDSGLPNDRFFAVRPEGSVSTLKIQRTERGDSAVYLCASSLGGGPNTGELFFGEGSRLTVL.

The rearrangement joins TRBV10-3 to TRBJ2-1, with TRBD2 identical over 9 bases. Germline CDR1 is ENHRY and CDR2 is SYGVKD. The CDR3 contains 14 residues. Germline trimming cut 8 bases from V and 4 bases from J; bases unmatched to any gene: 6. CDR3 residues: CAIEVAGDYNEQFF. The CDR3 coding sequence is TGTGCCATCGAGGTAGCGGGGGATTACAATGAGCAGTTCTTC.

This rearrangement joins TRBV7-6 to TRBJ2-1; D uncertain. From germline, CDR1 is SGHVS and CDR2 FNYEAQ. The CDR3 has 13 amino acids. With 5 bases removed from V and 9 bases from J, the gap between germline ends came to 14 bases. For the CDR3, the DNA is TGTGCCAGCAGCCCTAGGGCCCCGTTTGAGCAGTTCTTC. This encodes CASSPRAPFEQFF.

This clone was observed a single time. The rearrangement uses TRBV5-1 and TRBJ2-2, with a weak D call TRBD2 (6 bases). Trimming shortened V by 2 bases and J by 7 bases, and 12 bases separated the two germline ends. The CDR3 is made up of 14 amino acids. Germline V gene sequence: CDR1 SGHRS, CDR2 YFSETQ. The CDR3 DNA is TGCGCCAGCAGCTTTGGAGGGATAGTCGGGGAGCTGTTTTTT. Translated, it gives CASSFGGIVGELFF. Together with reference TRBV5-1 and TRBJ2-2, the CDR3 gives the full variable domain: KAGVTQTPRYLIKTRGQQVTLSCSPISGHRSVSWYQQTPGQGLQFLFEYFSETQRNKGNFPGRFSGRQFSNSRSEMNVSTLELGDSALYLCASSFGGIVGELFFGEGSRLTVL.

The chain couples TRBV10-3 to TRBJ2-7; 8 bases map to TRBD2. The CDR3 totals 14 residues. Germline CDR1 ENHRY, CDR2 SYGVKD. V trimming: 6 bases; J trimming: 2 bases; junction bases outside the gene matches: 6. The CDR3 DNA sequence: TGTGCCATCAGGGGGGGACTAGGAGCCTACGAGCAGTACTTC. Translated, it gives CAIRGGLGAYEQYF.

This clone was detected once. This chain uses TRBV29-1 with TRBJ2-7, with 8 bases that match TRBD1. Germline V lookup: CDR1 SQVTM, CDR2 ANQGSEA. The CDR3 consists of 13 residues. V dropped 6 bases and J dropped 6; count of bases not matched to a gene: 10. The CDR3: CSVKGTGEFEQYF. For the CDR3, the DNA is TGCAGCGTCAAAGGGACAGGCGAATTCGAGCAGTACTTC.

J is TRBJ1-6 and V is TRBV6-1; D gene ambiguous. Germline lookup yields CDR1 MNHNS and CDR2 SASEGT. V lost 4 bases and J lost 0, with 10 bases in between. This CDR3 region has 16 residues. The CDR3 loop reads CASSGGRDSYNSPLHF. CDR3 nucleotides: TGTGCCAGCAGTGGGGGAAGGGACTCCTATAATTCACCCCTCCACTTT.

The V gene is TRBV30, the J gene TRBJ1-5; D not certain. The germline V gene encodes CDR1 GTSNPN and CDR2 SVGIG (reference sequence). With 2 bases removed from V and 1 base from J, the gap between germline ends came to 6 bases. The CDR3 covers 13 residues. CDR3 sequence (DNA): TGTGCCTGGAGTATGGACAGCAATCAGCCCCAGCATTTT. Translation gives CAWSMDSNQPQHF.

The V and J genes are TRBV27 and TRBJ2-6; 7 bases line up with TRBD1. Losses at the gene ends were 6 bases for V and 0 bases for J; bases not matched to a gene: 5. Germline V CDR1 and CDR2: MNHEY, SMNVEV (reference sequence). The CDR3 has 16 residues. CDR3 sequence (DNA): TGTGCCAGCAGGAGAGGGGGCGCCTCTGGGGCCAACGTCCTGACTTTC. Protein sequence: CASRRGGASGANVLTF.

The chain employs TRBV5-1 and TRBJ1-4; no clear D. Trimming shortened V by 0 bases and J by 7 bases, and 10 bases separated the two germline ends. From germline, CDR1 is SGHRS and CDR2 YFSETQ. The CDR3 totals 14 residues. The chain's CDR3 is CASSLVRGREKLFF. The DNA for the CDR3 is TGCGCCAGCAGCTTGGTCAGAGGTCGTGAAAAACTGTTTTTT. Together with reference TRBV5-1 and TRBJ1-4, the CDR3 gives the full variable domain: KAGVTQTPRYLIKTRGQQVTLSCSPISGHRSVSWYQQTPGQGLQFLFEYFSETQRNKGNFPGRFSGRQFSNSRSEMNVSTLELGDSALYLCASSLVRGREKLFFGSGTQLSVL.

This clone was picked up a small number of times. Other DNA sequences within the sample encode an identical CDR3. This chain links TRBV5-1 with TRBJ1-1; possibly TRBD1 for D (6 bases). This CDR3 is 14 amino acids long. Trimming took off 0 bases at V and 3 bases at J, with 9 bases between the two ends. Germline V CDR1 and CDR2: SGHRS, YFSETQ. The CDR3 region is CASSLVTGDTEAFF. DNA of the CDR3: TGCGCCAGCAGCTTGGTGACAGGAGACACTGAAGCTTTCTTT.

In DNA form, the CDR3 reads TGTGCCAGCAGTTTGCCTAAACCGGGACTAGCGGGAGGCGAGCAGTACTTC. Protein product: CASSLPKPGLAGGEQYF. This chain links TRBV28 with TRBJ2-7; 15 bases fit TRBD2. V gave up 3 bases and J gave up 6 bases; unmatched junction bases: 9. The germline gives CDR1 MDHEN, CDR2 SYDVKM. CDR3 size: 17 residues.

The V call is TRBV5-8, the J call TRBJ1-1; D uncertain. The CDR3 has 12 residues. CDR1 and CDR2 (germline): SGHTS, YDEGEE. V dropped 2 bases and J dropped 0 bases, with 2 bases sitting between them. The CDR3 DNA follows: TGTGCCAGCAGCTTCATGAACACTGAAGCTTTCTTT. Translation: CASSFMNTEAFF.

Details on this clone: The sample holds other DNA sequences that translate to the same CDR3. This chain joins TRBV28 and TRBJ1-6; no clear D. This CDR3 is 12 amino acids long. Trimming left V 4 bases short and J 10 bases short, with 8 bases between. The germline gives CDR1 MDHEN, CDR2 SYDVKM. The CDR3: CASSSPGSPLHF. DNA for the CDR3: TGTGCCAGCAGTTCCCCCGGGTCACCCCTCCACTTT. Filled out from reference TRBV28 and TRBJ1-6, the complete variable domain reads DVKVTQSSRYLVKRTGEKVFLECVQDMDHENMFWYRQDPGLGLRLIYFSYDVKMKEKGDIPEGYSVSREKKERFSLILESASTNQTSMYLCASSSPGSPLHFGNGTRLTVT.

Of note for this clone: Other DNA sequences of this sample code for an identical CDR3. The chain joins TRBV2 to TRBJ1-1; maybe TRBD1 (6 bases). Germline CDR1 reads SNHLY; CDR2 reads FYNNEI. V was pared by 6 bases and J by 0 bases, with 11 bases between. CDR3 length equals 14 residues. The CDR3 protein is CASSIQGMNTEAFF. The CDR3, as DNA: TGTGCCAGCAGCATACAGGGCATGAACACTGAAGCTTTCTTT.